These T cell receptor beta chains were read from a single sample in a study of PD-1 blockade in classical Hodgkin lymphoma. Clones were sequenced by immunoSEQ multiplex PCR, and TCRdb holds only the in-frame ones, with some missing. Among 150,000 or so clones, around 84% were seen once, and the ten largest hold 7% to 9.5%. The sample consisted of peripheral blood mononuclear cells (PBMCs), taken before the second cycle of nivolumab. Receptors were obtained from a human donor with classical Hodgkin lymphoma. Each CDR3 is given with its conserved first and last residue.

J gene: TRBJ2-2
V gene: TRBV9
CDR3 protein: CASSVDLGVGTGELFF

J gene: TRBJ2-1
V gene: TRBV7-3
CDR3 protein: CASSRLGGAYNEQFF

J gene: TRBJ1-4
V gene: TRBV6-6
CDR3 protein: CASSYGRGQGDEKLFF

J gene: TRBJ2-1
V gene: TRBV15
CDR3 protein: CATSRAGARINEQFF

J gene: TRBJ2-3
V gene: TRBV5-1
CDR3 protein: CASSFRDPREDTQYF

J gene: TRBJ2-2
V gene: TRBV7-2
CDR3 protein: CASSEWGTSGTGELFF

J gene: TRBJ1-1
V gene: TRBV7-2
CDR3 protein: CASSLRSGDMNTEAFF

J gene: TRBJ2-4
V gene: TRBV19
CDR3 protein: CASSPIPGQENIQYF

J gene: TRBJ2-3
V gene: TRBV18
CDR3 protein: CASSQGASGTADTQYF

J gene: TRBJ2-5
V gene: TRBV7-7
CDR3 protein: CASSLVRAETQYF

J gene: TRBJ2-7
V gene: TRBV10-3
CDR3 protein: CAISARDRSYEQYF

J gene: TRBJ2-1
V gene: TRBV4-1
CDR3 protein: CASSQDKVSGRIAYNEQFF

J gene: TRBJ2-1
V gene: TRBV7-9
CDR3 protein: CASSFVASGEQFF

J gene: TRBJ1-3
V gene: TRBV5-8
CDR3 protein: CASSRTDRASGNTIYF

J gene: TRBJ2-3
V gene: TRBV9
CDR3 protein: CASSVVTTSSTDTQYF